This T cell receptor (beta chain) comes out of a study of blood T cell repertoires in COVID-19. Turning to the study itself: T cells, B-cell-depleted T cells, or PBMCs supplied cDNA or gDNA.

This CDR3 spans 13 amino acids. Deletions cut 3 bases from V and 4 bases from J, with 7 bases between. The germline CDR1 and CDR2 sequences are MDHEN and SYDVKM. Sequencing was performed with immunoSEQ multiplex PCR; in TCRdb, only in-frame clones are kept and a portion is missing. This table has roughly 290,000 clones, approximately 83% appearing once. This sequence originates from a woman in her 30s who had recovered from COVID-19. The chain recombines TRBV28 with TRBJ2-1; D is unresolved. The sequencing sample was made of peripheral blood. This chain's CDR3 is CASSFSAYNEQFF. The CDR3 DNA sequence: TGTGCCAGCAGTTTCTCTGCGTACAATGAGCAGTTCTTC.